This T cell receptor (beta chain) was obtained from a study of PD-1 blockade in classical Hodgkin lymphoma (dated by TCRdb to the early 2020s). Regarding the research as a whole: Nivolumab dosing was 3 mg/kg intravenously every 2 weeks, continuing until either disease progression or unacceptable toxicity. To define a peripheral blood immune signature of response to PD-1 blockade in classical Hodgkin lymphoma, the study combined TCR beta sequencing with CyTOF. Overall results and qualifications from the work: Newly diagnosed patients were reported to have lower baseline TCR diversity than healthy donors, and relapsed/refractory patients were reported to have lower baseline TCR diversity still. Patients starting nivolumab less than 1 year after ASCT had lower diversity and were excluded from later analyses to avoid confounding by immune reconstitution. A significant rise by C4D1 was seen in CD4+ but not CD8+ TCR diversity (p=0.0027 vs p=0.16), with the rise being most apparent in complete responders (p=0.02). Trial patients achieving complete response had baseline diversity similar to newly diagnosed patients, whereas partial responders and progressors had significantly lower diversity. The study covered only a single clinical trial cohort, and the causes of the repertoire differences, possibly disease activity or prior therapy, were still not defined.

The Qiagen DNeasy kit was used to extract genomic DNA both from unsorted PBMCs and from the negatively selected CD4+ and CD8+ fractions. TCR beta CDR3 regions were subjected to amplification by immunoSEQ multiplex PCR with primers that anneal to V and J segments. A synthetic immune receptor repertoire was used to minimize amplification bias, and any residual bias was removed computationally once sequencing was done. The original methods were these. Repertoire diversity was quantified as the Shannon entropy index using custom Python scripts. The unsorted, CD4+ and CD8+ repertoires were each analyzed separately, with the exception of combined analyses, where CD4+ and CD8+ sequences were merged in silico. A clone counted as expanded when the clone's frequency after treatment rose at least 2-fold relative to C1D1, and clones undetected at baseline were given a pseudocount of 0.5. Clones with 0 or 1 copy at C1D1 were classified as singleton clones, and clones with 2 or more copies were classified as non-singleton clones. Clones expanded in unsorted samples were labelled as CD4+, CD8+ or unknown by matching protein sequences in sorted samples from the same patient. Wilcoxon tests on paired samples were used to test changes in diversity from C1D1 to C4D1. TCRdb took this table from immuneACCESS and kept in-frame rearrangements with V and J called. Such tables lack part of the clones; where checked against another copy, unresolved V genes explain under half of the gap, and the rest is unexplained. V, J and clone size derive from that table, while D and trimming were established from the DNA sequence. The sample yields about 22,000 clones; around 80% were counted once. The ten largest clones take up about a sixth of the sample.

The time point label on this specimen signifies: cycle 2 day 1 (C2D1) of nivolumab. Every trial patient had relapsed following autologous stem cell transplantation, and prior brentuximab vedotin exposure was what differed among cohorts A, B and C. The trial cohort was composed of about 54 patients with relapsed/refractory classical Hodgkin lymphoma, for whom complete response, partial response or progressive disease was recorded as best overall response. Single-agent nivolumab was administered to trial patients in the multi-cohort phase II CheckMate 205 trial. An independent review committee assessed best overall response using the 2007 International Working Group response criteria. Trial PBMCs were collected immediately before nivolumab initiation (C1D1) and during therapy at cycle 2 day 1 and cycle 4 day 1. Peripheral blood was collected in 8 mL Vacutainer Cell Preparation Tubes, from which PBMCs were isolated by centrifugation and then cryopreserved.

The cysteine opens and the phenylalanine closes a CDR3 of 18 amino acids. Only the CDR3 DNA is retained, 54 bases long and in frame from the first base. Remarks on this clone: Its binding antigen is unknown. Base-call qualities are not available, and no considerably larger clone is one nucleotide away.

The origin of this receptor is a human donor with classical Hodgkin lymphoma. The V and J segments used are TRBV21-1 and TRBJ2-1; the D segment call TRBD1 is taken from the table without a DNA check. TRBV21-1 has pseudogene status. Sample: peripheral blood mononuclear cells (PBMCs), taken before the second cycle of nivolumab. The nucleotide sequence reads as follows: TGTGCCAGCAGCATCCGAGGGGGCGACAGGATCTCCTACAATGAGCAGTTCTTC. Its amino acids are CASSIRGGDRISYNEQFF.